What follows are 13 T cell receptor beta chains derived from one specimen sequenced in a study of cytomegalovirus exposure and HLA in healthy donors. A multiplex PCR was run with 60 Vbeta primers and 13 Jbeta primers. The assay was immunoSEQ multiplex PCR, and TCRdb's table has in-frame clones only and misses some. This sample's clone table lists about 120,000 clones. The sample consisted of PBMCs. The receptors shown here come from a man aged 40-50 years in good health and CMV-seropositive.

The chain combines TRBV5-1 with TRBJ2-7, with D possibly being TRBD1 (6 bases). This CDR3 is built from 15 residues. V was clipped by 2 bases and J by 1 base, with 13 bases between them. Germline CDR1 is SGHRS and CDR2 is YFSETQ. The CDR3 loop reads CASSLLGTPSYEQYF. The DNA of the CDR3 is TGCGCCAGCAGCTTACTCGGGACACCTTCCTACGAGCAGTACTTC.

The chain carries TRBV27 and TRBJ2-5; D is perhaps TRBD2 (5 bases). Trimming removed 6 bases at V and 9 bases at J, with 17 bases between. There are 13 residues in the CDR3. Germline CDR1 reads MNHEY; CDR2 reads SMNVEV (reference sequence). CDR3 sequence reads: CASSDDYGRAQYF. The CDR3 bases are TGTGCCAGCAGCGATGACTATGGTAGGGCCCAGTACTTC.

V usage is TRBV7-2 and J usage is TRBJ1-2, with a possible D match to TRBD1 (5 bases). The CDR3 runs to 14 residues. The V end was cut by 5 bases, the J end by 2 bases, with 12 bases between. Germline V gives CDR1 SGHTA, CDR2 FQGNSA. The CDR3 sequence is CASSLDRGNYGYTF. In DNA form, the CDR3 reads TGTGCCAGCAGCCTCGATCGGGGGAACTATGGCTACACCTTC.

The rearrangement joins TRBV19 to TRBJ2-7, with TRBD1 as a possible D gene (6 bases). CDR1 and CDR2 from the germline V gene are LNHDA and SQIVND (reference sequence). V was cut by 5 bases and J by 7 bases, with 21 bases left in between. The CDR3 is made up of 15 amino acids. CDR3 region: CASSLNPGQREEQYF. DNA of the CDR3: TGTGCCAGTAGTCTCAATCCGGGACAACGGGAAGAGCAGTACTTC.

The chain recombines TRBV9 with TRBJ2-4, with a tentative D call TRBD2 (6 bases). The CDR3 extends over 14 amino acids. The germline V gene encodes CDR1 SGDLS and CDR2 YYNGEE. V was cut by 0 bases and J by 6 bases, with 10 bases left in between. The CDR3, as DNA: TGTGCCAGCAGCGTAGGTGGGGGGATAAACATTCAGTACTTC. It translates to CASSVGGGINIQYF.

This rearrangement joins TRBV5-1 to TRBJ1-4; 7 nucleotides line up with TRBD1. CDR1 is SGHRS and CDR2 is YFSETQ in the germline V gene. CDR3 length: 14 amino acids. Trimming removed 5 bases from V and 6 bases from J; junction bases left unmatched: 7. CDR3 DNA: TGCGCCAGCAGTCGAGGACAGGCGGATGAAAAACTGTTTTTT. It specifies CASSRGQADEKLFF.

The gene calls are TRBV5-1 and TRBJ2-3, with D possibly TRBD2 on 5 matching bases. Trimming removed 4 bases at V and 4 bases at J, with 13 bases between. This CDR3 comprises 14 residues. CDR1 and CDR2 (germline): SGHRS, YFSETQ. In nucleotides, the CDR3 is TGCGCCAGCAGCCGGGGATTCGCCGCAGATACGCAGTATTTT. This sequence encodes CASSRGFAADTQYF.

The rearrangement joins TRBV7-9 to TRBJ2-1, with 7 bases matching TRBD2. V was clipped by 1 base and J by 8 bases; unmatched bases: 5. Germline CDR1 reads SEHNR; CDR2 reads FQNEAQ (reference sequence). This CDR3 region has 14 residues. In DNA, the CDR3 is TGTGCCAGCAGCTTAGGCGGGAGAGTCGATGAGCAGTTCTTC. Its translation is CASSLGGRVDEQFF.

The rearrangement links TRBV7-9 to TRBJ2-5; D perhaps matches TRBD2 (5 bases). The V end was cut by 2 bases, the J end by 3 bases, with 7 bases between. This CDR3 contains 13 residues. Germline lookup yields CDR1 SEHNR and CDR2 FQNEAQ (reference sequence). CDR3 protein: CASSLSGEETQYF. The CDR3 DNA sequence: TGTGCCAGCAGCTTAAGCGGAGAAGAGACCCAGTACTTC.

The rearrangement links TRBV5-6 to TRBJ1-5, with TRBD1 matching over 7 bases. V lost 0 bases and J lost 4; bases outside the gene matches: 1. The CDR3 contains 14 residues. Germline V gives CDR1 SGHDT, CDR2 YYEEEE. The CDR3 here is CASSLEQGNQPQHF. The CDR3 DNA follows: TGTGCCAGCAGCTTGGAACAGGGGAATCAGCCCCAGCATTTT.

The chain combines TRBV11-2 with TRBJ2-7; TRBD2 might be the D (5 bases). CDR3 length: 17 amino acids. Germline V gene sequence: CDR1 SGHAT, CDR2 FQNNGV. Trimming took 1 base from V and 2 from J, leaving 18 bases between them. The CDR3 here is CASSLGPLSSITYEQYF. DNA for the CDR3: TGTGCCAGCAGCTTAGGCCCCTTGTCTAGCATCACCTACGAGCAGTACTTC.

DNA for the CDR3: TGTGCCACCAGCAGCCCATTACAGGGGACGAATGGCTACACCTTC. It specifies CATSSPLQGTNGYTF. The rearrangement links TRBV15 to TRBJ1-2, with 7 bases identical to TRBD1. The germline V gene encodes CDR1 LNHNV and CDR2 YYDKDF (reference sequence). The trim removed 3 bases at V and 6 bases at J, leaving 10 bases unmatched. The CDR3 extends over 15 amino acids.

V usage is TRBV7-6 and J usage is TRBJ2-7, with D unresolved. V shed 4 bases and J shed 0 bases, with 7 bases lying between them. Germline lookup yields CDR1 SGHVS and CDR2 FNYEAQ. The CDR3 runs 13 residues. CDR3 DNA sequence: TGTGCCAGCAGCTCCCGTTCCTCCTACGAGCAGTACTTC. It translates to CASSSRSSYEQYF.